One and the same sample provided the 27 T cell receptor beta chains below, sequenced in a study of cytomegalovirus exposure and HLA in healthy donors. PCR used 60 Vbeta primers and 13 Jbeta primers. Using immunoSEQ multiplex PCR, the repertoire was profiled, and TCRdb retains in-frame clones only, with some absent. The data contain about 82,000 clones, 10% of them seen just once; the ten biggest clones take up approximately 25%. The specimen was PBMCs. Receptors originate from a man between 60 and 70 years old in good health and CMV-seropositive.

The sample holds a few counts of this clone. The chain carries TRBV5-6 and TRBJ2-2, with a possible D match to TRBD2 (5 bases). Germline CDR1 SGHDT, CDR2 YYEEEE. The CDR3 sequence is 15 residues long. Trimming left V 3 bases short and J 2 bases short, with 11 bases between. DNA for the CDR3: TGTGCCAGCAGCTGGGAGCCCCTAAACACCGGGGAGCTGTTTTTT. The encoded protein is CASSWEPLNTGELFF.

The gene calls are TRBV6-5 and TRBJ1-1; D gene unclear. This CDR3 has 15 amino acids. Trimming cost V 0 bases and J 4 bases, with 12 bases left between them. In germline, CDR1 is MNHEY, CDR2 SVGAGI. As DNA, the CDR3 is TGTGCCAGCAGTTACTCGGCTCCGGAGAGCACTGAAGCTTTCTTT. The encoded protein is CASSYSAPESTEAFF.

This rearrangement joins TRBV30 to TRBJ2-5, with a tentative D call TRBD2 (5 bases). Trimming took off 0 bases at V and 5 bases at J, with 10 bases between the two ends. The CDR3 sequence is 13 residues long. Germline CDR1 is GTSNPN and CDR2 is SVGIG (reference sequence). The CDR3 DNA reads TGTGCCTGGAGTGTCCTCGGCGGGGAGACCCAGTACTTC. Amino acids: CAWSVLGGETQYF.

This clone has a handful of counts. The V call is TRBV4-1, the J call TRBJ2-1; weak D call: TRBD2 (6 bases). The CDR3 contains 12 residues. Trimming removed 7 bases from V and 11 bases from J, with 15 bases in between. CDR1 is MGHRA, CDR2 YSYEKL, per germline. The CDR3 loop reads CASKAPEGKQFF. CDR3 coding DNA: TGCGCCAGCAAAGCTCCGGAGGGTAAGCAGTTCTTC.

This clone was found a few times. In DNA, the CDR3 is TGTGCCAGCAGTTCTTGGACGGGAGTGAACACTGAAGCTTTCTTT. It codes for CASSSWTGVNTEAFF. V and J are TRBV27 and TRBJ1-1; no reliable D call. Germline V gene data show CDR1 as MNHEY and CDR2 as SMNVEV (reference sequence). Between the trimmed V and J ends, which lost 4 bases and 0 bases, there was a span of 12 bases. The CDR3 has 15 residues.

This clone was counted only a few times. J is TRBJ2-2 and V is TRBV5-1; TRBD2 matches at 9 bases. The CDR3 loop spans 17 amino acids. V lost 4 bases to trimming and J lost 1 base; unmatched junction nucleotides: 8. Germline lookup yields CDR1 SGHRS and CDR2 YFSETQ. CDR3 nucleotides: TGCGCCAGCAGCGGTGGAACTAGCGGGTGGAACACCGGGGAGCTGTTTTTT. Translated, it gives CASSGGTSGWNTGELFF.

This clone came up a few times. This chain connects TRBV6-5 to TRBJ2-1; TRBD2 agrees at 8 bases. The J segment lost 6 bases and the V segment lost 9 bases, leaving 10 bases of the junction unmatched. The CDR3 totals 14 residues. Germline CDR1 MNHEY, CDR2 SVGAGI. CDR3 loop: CASTVTGGLNEQFF. DNA of the CDR3: TGTGCCAGTACGGTGACGGGAGGGCTCAATGAGCAGTTCTTC.

This clone appeared a few times. This sequence joins TRBV7-3 and TRBJ2-3, with a possible D match to TRBD2 (6 bases). The CDR3 covers 18 residues. Looked up from germline, CDR1 is SGHTA and CDR2 is FQGTGA. V lost 5 bases and J 0 bases, leaving 21 bases between the germline ends. The CDR3 region is CASSPAGWAGPSTDTQYF. CDR3 coding DNA: TGTGCCAGCAGCCCCGCGGGTTGGGCGGGACCTAGCACAGATACGCAGTATTTT.

With respect to this clone: An end of the junction does not agree with germline; a read error may underlie this. The chain couples TRBV7-7 to TRBJ2-1, with a weak D call TRBD1 (5 bases). CDR3 size: 13 residues. Germline loops: CDR1 SSHAT, CDR2 FNYEAQ (reference sequence). The CDR3 loop is CASSQTVNNEQFF. In nucleotides, the CDR3 is TGTGCTAGCAGCCAGACAGTAAACAATGAGCAGTTCTTC.

This clone was counted only a few times. This rearrangement joins TRBV7-6 to TRBJ1-5, with a possible D match to TRBD1 (6 bases). The CDR3 has 15 amino acids. V lost 3 bases to trimming and J lost 5 bases, with 14 bases between them. Germline CDR1 SGHVS, CDR2 FNYEAQ. Written as DNA, the CDR3 is TGTGCCAGCAGCTTCGGCCAGGGGCCGTATCAGCCCCAGCATTTT. It specifies CASSFGQGPYQPQHF.

The chain has TRBV2 and TRBJ2-7, with 10 bases that match TRBD1. This CDR3 contains 16 residues. Germline CDR1 SNHLY, CDR2 FYNNEI. The CDR3 region is CACSEAPGGQGYEQYV. CDR3 nucleotides: TGTGCCTGCAGTGAAGCGCCTGGGGGACAGGGGTACGAGCAGTACGTC.

This clone was detected only a few times. V usage is TRBV5-1 and J usage is TRBJ2-3, with TRBD2 as a possible D gene (5 bases). The CDR3 totals 16 residues. Deletions cut 0 bases from V and 4 bases from J, with 15 bases between. The germline V gene has CDR1 SGHRS and CDR2 YFSETQ. The DNA of the CDR3 is TGCGCCAGCAGCTTGGAGGGCGGCCCGAGGGCAGATACGCAGTATTTT. Protein: CASSLEGGPRADTQYF.

This clone was counted a few times. J is TRBJ2-7 and V is TRBV25-1, with TRBD1 matching over 9 bases. With V trimmed by 2 bases and J by 2 bases, 7 bases remained unmatched. The V gene's germline CDR1 is MGHDK and CDR2 SYGVNS. The CDR3 is 16 amino acids. DNA for the CDR3: TGTGCCAGCAGTGAAGCGGGACAGGGAAGGGCCTACGAGCAGTACTTC. Its protein product is CASSEAGQGRAYEQYF.

This clone turned up a few times. The chain links TRBV30 to TRBJ2-7; 7 bases match TRBD2. In germline, CDR1 is GTSNPN, CDR2 SVGIG (reference sequence). With 7 bases clipped from V and 7 bases from J, the junction kept 10 bases outside the gene matches. The CDR3 consists of 12 residues. In DNA, the CDR3 is TGTGCCTTAAAGGAGGGAGGGTGGGAGCAGTACTTC. Protein: CALKEGGWEQYF.

V and J are TRBV6-5 and TRBJ1-5; D remains ambiguous. Trimming took off 6 bases at V and 4 bases at J, with 16 bases between the two ends. This CDR3 is built from 15 residues. Germline CDR1 and CDR2: MNHEY and SVGAGI. CDR3 sequence reads: CASSPDRTTNQPQHF. The CDR3, as DNA: TGTGCCAGCAGCCCGGACCGGACTACGAATCAGCCCCAGCATTTT.

This clone was observed a few times. The rearrangement uses TRBV19 and TRBJ2-2; 7 nucleotides line up with TRBD2. The length of the CDR3 is 15 residues. CDR1 is LNHDA and CDR2 is SQIVND in the germline V gene (reference sequence). The V gene end was trimmed by 3 bases and the J gene end by 10 bases; junction bases not matched to a gene: 11. CDR3 sequence (DNA): TGTGCCAGTAGTATCCTAGCGGCCGGGGCGTCGGAGCTGTTTTTT. It yields the protein CASSILAAGASELFF. The variable domain in full, completed from reference TRBV19 and TRBJ2-2, reads DGGITQSPKYLFRKEGQNVTLSCEQNLNHDAMYWYRQDPGQGLRLIYYSQIVNDFQKGDIAEGYSVSREKKESFPLTVTSAQKNPTAFYLCASSILAAGASELFFGEGSRLTVL.

This clone was found a few times. This chain uses TRBV6-6 with TRBJ2-7; TRBD1 matches 10 bases. After removal of 7 bases from V and 6 bases from J, the junction contained 6 bases not matched to a gene. The germline gives CDR1 MNHNY, CDR2 SVGAGI (reference sequence). CDR3 length: 13 amino acids. DNA of the CDR3: TGTGCCAGCACCCCGGGGACAGGGGTCGAGCAGTACTTC. Translating gives CASTPGTGVEQYF.

This clone has just a few counts. J is TRBJ2-1 and V is TRBV5-1, with D possibly being TRBD1 (7 bases). V lost 1 base, J lost 10 bases, and 12 bases lay in between. The CDR3 consists of 13 residues. Germline CDR1 is SGHRS and CDR2 is YFSETQ. The CDR3 loop is CASSLSGGGEQFF. The CDR3 bases are TGCGCCAGCAGCTTGTCAGGGGGAGGCGAGCAGTTCTTC.

This clone was recorded a few times. This chain uses TRBV25-1 with TRBJ2-1, with 12 positions matching TRBD2. V shed 5 bases and J 7 bases; nucleotides not matched to a gene: 6. The CDR3 covers 15 residues. Germline V gene data show CDR1 as MGHDK and CDR2 as SYGVNS. For the CDR3, the DNA is TGTGCCAGCAGTCCCCGGACTAGCGGGATAAATGAGCAGTTCTTC. Translated: CASSPRTSGINEQFF.

This clone was counted between two and nine times. The rearrangement uses TRBV6-1 and TRBJ2-7, with TRBD1 as a possible D gene (6 bases). There are 14 residues in the CDR3. Germline V CDR1 and CDR2: MNHNS, SASEGT. V was clipped by 6 bases and J by 3 bases, with 15 bases between them. CDR3 sequence reads: CASSPRTDYYEQYV. The CDR3 DNA is TGTGCCAGCAGCCCCCGGACAGATTACTACGAGCAGTACGTC.

In its sample, this clone was seen a few times. The chain combines TRBV4-1 with TRBJ1-5; D possibly corresponds to TRBD1 (6 bases). In germline, CDR1 is MGHRA, CDR2 YSYEKL. V lost 1 base to trimming and J lost 4 bases, with 17 bases between them. The CDR3 sequence is 17 residues long. DNA of the CDR3: TGCGCCAGCAGCCAAGGAGGCGGAGAACAGGGTAATCAGCCCCAGCATTTT. Translated, it gives CASSQGGGEQGNQPQHF.

CDR3: CASSIQGSYNEQFF. CDR3 DNA sequence: TGCGCCAGCAGCATACAGGGTTCCTACAATGAGCAGTTCTTC. The chain employs TRBV5-1 and TRBJ2-1, with D possibly being TRBD1 (6 bases). The germline CDR1 and CDR2 sequences are SGHRS and YFSETQ. There are 14 residues in the CDR3. V shed 4 bases and J shed 1 base, with 9 bases lying between them.

The gene calls are TRBV10-3 and TRBJ2-5; D is perhaps TRBD1 (6 bases). The V gene's germline CDR1 is ENHRY and CDR2 SYGVKD. The CDR3 contains 14 residues. Trimming pared 3 bases from V and 5 bases from J, leaving 13 bases between. CDR3 DNA: TGTGCCATCAGTGACCCTCGGACAGAGGAGACCCAGTACTTC. Its protein is CAISDPRTEETQYF.

This clone has only a few counts. This chain links TRBV5-1 with TRBJ1-5; 11 bases agree with TRBD1. CDR3 length: 16 amino acids. Germline trimming cut 4 bases from V and 0 bases from J; bases unmatched to any gene: 3. Germline assignment: CDR1 SGHRS and CDR2 YFSETQ. The CDR3 DNA follows: TGCGCCAGCAGCGTGGGACAGGGGGGTAGCAATCAGCCCCAGCATTTT. Encoded protein: CASSVGQGGSNQPQHF.

The chain links TRBV6-1 to TRBJ2-7, with a possible D match to TRBD1 (5 bases). This CDR3 region has 13 residues. Between the trimmed V and J ends, which lost 6 bases and 2 bases, there was a span of 11 bases. Looked up from germline, CDR1 is MNHNS and CDR2 is SASEGT. The CDR3 reads CASRLTVAYEQYF. In DNA form, the CDR3 reads TGTGCCAGCAGGCTGACAGTGGCCTACGAGCAGTACTTC.

The chain recombines TRBV6-5 with TRBJ2-3; TRBD2 is a possible D gene (6 bases). The CDR3 length is 11 residues. The V gene's germline CDR1 is MNHEY and CDR2 SVGAGI. The V gene lost 6 bases and the J gene lost 6 bases, with 7 bases spanning the gap. Here the CDR3 DNA reads TGTGCCAGCAGGCGGGGCGATACGCAGTATTTT. Encoded protein: CASRRGDTQYF.

CDR3 nucleotide sequence: TGTGCCTTGTCTGGGACAACTTTATCAGATACGCAGTATTTT. It encodes CALSGTTLSDTQYF. The rearrangement uses TRBV30 and TRBJ2-3; perhaps TRBD1 as D (6 bases). V was clipped by 7 bases and J by 4 bases, with 18 bases between them. Germline CDR1 and CDR2: GTSNPN and SVGIG (reference sequence). CDR3 length: 14 residues.